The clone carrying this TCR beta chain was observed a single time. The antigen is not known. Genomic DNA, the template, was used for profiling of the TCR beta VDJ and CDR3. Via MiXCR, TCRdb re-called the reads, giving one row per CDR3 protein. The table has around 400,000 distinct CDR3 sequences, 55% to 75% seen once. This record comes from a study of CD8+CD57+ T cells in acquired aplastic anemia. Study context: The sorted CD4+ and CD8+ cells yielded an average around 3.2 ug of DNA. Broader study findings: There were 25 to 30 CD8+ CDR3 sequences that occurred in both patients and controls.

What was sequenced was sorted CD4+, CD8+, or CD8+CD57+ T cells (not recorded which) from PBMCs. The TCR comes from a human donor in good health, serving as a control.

The CDR3 region is CASSFPESYEQYF. In nucleotides, the CDR3 is TGTGCCAGCAGTTTTCCAGAGTCCTACGAGCAGTACTTC. The chain recombines TRBV5-8 with TRBJ2-5; D unclear. Near its end, the DNA agrees better with TRBJ2-7, so the J call may be wrong. The CDR3 is 13 amino acids. The germline V gene encodes CDR1 SGHTS and CDR2 YDEGEE.